In its sample, the clone carrying this T cell receptor beta chain was seen a few times. The antigen is not known. Naive CD4+ T cells were purified with Tregs depleted by CD25. Regarding the study as a whole: In terms of TCR gene usage, tumor memory CD4+ T cells clustered together with blood and lymph node memory CD4+ cells, as well as with lymph node naive CD4+ cells. Greatest tumor Treg TCR overlap was with tumor naive CD4+ cells.

V trimming: 0 bases; J trimming: 2 bases; junction bases outside the gene matches: 10. This CDR3 is built from 19 residues. Per the germline V gene, CDR1 is LGHNA and CDR2 is YNFKEQ. After constant-region reverse-primer amplification, full-length variable regions underwent semi-nested PCR with Nested Universal Primer A. TCRdb re-called the 5' RACE reads with MiXCR, one entry per CDR3 protein. The sample holds roughly 54,000 distinct CDR3 sequences, about 15% seen once. The TCR sequence derives from a female donor with breast cancer. This chain uses TRBV4-2 with TRBJ2-3; TRBD2 matches at 11 bases. Sequenced: naive CD4+ T cells sorted from blood. Subset defined: naive CD4+ T cells, CD4+CD45RA+CD25-. CDR3 residues: CASSQDVSGLAGSTDTQYF. The CDR3 DNA sequence: TGTGCCAGCAGCCAAGATGTGAGTGGACTAGCGGGTTCCACAGATACGCAGTATTTT.